These T cell receptor beta chains were read from a single sample in a study of shared clonotypes between healthy human individuals. Clones were read by immunoSEQ multiplex PCR, and TCRdb kept only the in-frame ones, dropping some. The data show roughly 2 million clones, about 95% seen once. Sequencing used naive CD8+ T cells sorted from blood. Receptor source: a man between 18 and 29 years old in good health. The CDR3 runs from the conserved cysteine through the conserved F or W. D genes are given only for firm matches. For some rows the clone size is stated as once, few or many, or as a class when expanded; others skip it.

j_call	d_call	clone_size	v_call	cdr3_nt	cdr3_aa
TRBJ1-2	NA	NA	TRBV29-1	TGCAGCCTCCGGGCAAACGAGAATGGCTACACCTTC	CSLRANENGYTF
TRBJ2-2	NA	NA	TRBV27	TGTGCCAGCAGTTTAGCGACAGTTTCCGGCGCCGGGGAGCTGTTTTTT	CASSLATVSGAGELFF
TRBJ2-7	TRBD1	NA	TRBV25-1	TGTGCCAGCAGTGAATGGGGCAGGGGGAACGAGCAGTACTTC	CASSEWGRGNEQYF
TRBJ2-7	TRBD1	NA	TRBV13	TGTGCCAGCAGCCCACCCCAGGACAGGGTTGACTACGAGCAGTACTTC	CASSPPQDRVDYEQYF
TRBJ2-1	NA	once	TRBV6-1	TGTGCCAGCAATAAGGGATTAGCTGACAATGAGCAGTTCTTC	CASNKGLADNEQFF
TRBJ2-2	NA	NA	TRBV11-2	TGTGCCAGCAGCTTAGATTGGTATGGGCTAGAAAACACCGGGGAGCTGTTTTTT	CASSLDWYGLENTGELFF
TRBJ2-5	NA	NA	TRBV6-1	TGTGCCAGCAGTGAAAGGGGTCAGGGCTCCCAAGAGACCCAGTACTTC	CASSERGQGSQETQYF
TRBJ2-7	TRBD1	NA	TRBV6-5	TGTGCCAGCAGTTATACGACAGGGGATGCCTACGAGCAGTACTTC	CASSYTTGDAYEQYF
TRBJ2-2	NA	NA	TRBV6-1	TGTGCCAGCAGTGGACAGGGTTGGGAGGAAAACACCGGGGAGCTGTTTTTT	CASSGQGWEENTGELFF
TRBJ2-2	NA	NA	TRBV19	TGTGCCAGTAGTATATCCCCAAGCGGGGAGCTGTTTTTT	CASSISPSGELFF
TRBJ2-7	NA	NA	TRBV6-6	TGTGCCAGCAGTTTGGAGCTTCCCTCCTACGAGCAGTACTTC	CASSLELPSYEQYF
TRBJ2-1	TRBD1	once	TRBV29-1	TGCAGCGTCGCAGGGGGCTTATCTCTCAATGAGCAGTTCTTC	CSVAGGLSLNEQFF
TRBJ1-2	TRBD1	few	TRBV30	TGTGCCTGGAGTGTGGATGGGACAGGGGGCCCGGAAGGCTACACCTTC	CAWSVDGTGGPEGYTF
TRBJ1-1	NA	NA	TRBV19	TGTGCCAGTAACGGTGGCCCGGGACTCACTGAAGCTTTCTTT	CASNGGPGLTEAFF
TRBJ1-2	NA	NA	TRBV6-5	TGTGCCAGCAGTTACTCACAGGTGTCGGCGGGGGGCTACACCTTC	CASSYSQVSAGGYTF
TRBJ2-7	NA	NA	TRBV4-1	TGCGCCAGCAGCCAAGAACCCCTTTGGGTGCAGCAGTACTTC	CASSQEPLWVQQYF
TRBJ2-7	TRBD2	NA	TRBV27	TGTGCCAGCAGTTTATTGCCCGGACTAGCGGACCCCTACGAGCAGTACTTC	CASSLLPGLADPYEQYF
TRBJ2-1	NA	NA	TRBV5-1	TGCGCCAGCAGCTTGTTAGCGAATGAGCAGTTCTTC	CASSLLANEQFF
TRBJ2-1	NA	NA	TRBV4-3	TGCGCCAGCAGCCGATCACCGACATGGATCAATGAGCAGTTCTTC	CASSRSPTWINEQFF
TRBJ2-7	NA	NA	TRBV13	TGTGCCAGCAGCTTAGGTGGCGGGGGCACTTACGAGCAGTACTTC	CASSLGGGGTYEQYF
TRBJ2-7	TRBD2	NA	TRBV11-1	TGTGCCAGCACCGTAGCGGGGGCTACCTACGAGCAGTACTTC	CASTVAGATYEQYF
TRBJ2-3	NA	once	TRBV4-2	TGTGCCAGCAGCCAAGAATTGTTTGAGGGCCACTTCACAGATACGCAGTATTTT	CASSQELFEGHFTDTQYF
TRBJ2-7	NA	NA	TRBV28	TGTGCCAGCAGCAAACAGGGACAAACCTACGAGCAGTACTTC	CASSKQGQTYEQYF
TRBJ2-3	NA	NA	TRBV7-9	TGTGCCAGCAGCACAAGTACCGCTAGCACAGATACGCAGTATTTT	CASSTSTASTDTQYF
TRBJ2-5	NA	NA	TRBV18	TGTGCCAGCTCACCACTCGGCATCCGGGAGAGGGAGACCCAGTACTTC	CASSPLGIRERETQYF
TRBJ2-7	NA	NA	TRBV18	TGTGCCAGCGCGGCAAGGGACGAGCAGTACTTC	CASAARDEQYF
TRBJ1-2	TRBD1	NA	TRBV28	TGTGCCAGCTTGGGCGGGACAGGGGGCTTTAACTATGGCTACACCTTC	CASLGGTGGFNYGYTF
TRBJ2-7	NA	NA	TRBV9	TGTGCCAGCAGCCCAGGGGGGAACATCTACGAGCAGTACTTC	CASSPGGNIYEQYF
TRBJ1-2	NA	NA	TRBV4-1	TGCGCCAGCAGCCAAGAAGAGGCTGCAGGTTGGAATGGCTACACCTTC	CASSQEEAAGWNGYTF
TRBJ2-3	NA	NA	TRBV10-3	TGTGCCATCAGTGAGACCGGAGGGGGGCTCACAGATACGCAGTATTTT	CAISETGGGLTDTQYF
TRBJ2-1	NA	NA	TRBV5-6	TGTGCCAGCAGCTATCCCGGGGAGCAGTTCTTC	CASSYPGEQFF
TRBJ2-7	NA	NA	TRBV5-8	TGTGCCAGCAGCTTGGCCGGCCTGGGATTCGAGCAGTACTTC	CASSLAGLGFEQYF
TRBJ1-6	NA	NA	TRBV10-3	TGTGCCATCAGTGATAGGGAACGACATAATTCACCCCTCCACTTT	CAISDRERHNSPLHF
TRBJ2-5	NA	NA	TRBV4-3	TGCGCCAGCAGTAGGGGAAGTGAGACCCAGTACTTC	CASSRGSETQYF
TRBJ1-1	TRBD1	NA	TRBV4-1	TGCGCCAGCAGCCAACCGACAGGGGGCACTGAAGCTTTCTTT	CASSQPTGGTEAFF
TRBJ1-2	NA	NA	TRBV7-2	TGTGCCAGCAGCTCGGATCCGGGACGAGAAAACTATGGCTACACCTTC	CASSSDPGRENYGYTF
TRBJ2-7	TRBD1	NA	TRBV12-5	TGTGCTAGTGGTTTGGGGGACAGGTCCTACGAGCAGTACTTC	CASGLGDRSYEQYF
TRBJ2-6	NA	NA	TRBV6-1	TGTGCCAGCAGTGAACTAGGGTCTGGGGCCAACGTCCTGACTTTC	CASSELGSGANVLTF
TRBJ2-1	TRBD1	once	TRBV6-5	TGTGCCAGCAGTTACTCGTGGACAGGGGGTTGGAATGAGCAGTTCTTC	CASSYSWTGGWNEQFF
TRBJ2-1	NA	NA	TRBV14	TGTGCCAGCAGTAAATTAGCGGAAAGCTACAATGAGCAGTTCTTC	CASSKLAESYNEQFF
TRBJ1-4	TRBD1	NA	TRBV5-4	TGTGCCAGCAGCTTTCATGGACAGGGTAATGAAAAACTGTTTTTT	CASSFHGQGNEKLFF
TRBJ1-6	NA	NA	TRBV7-6	TGTGCCAGCAGCTCAGGGGTTTCGCCCCTCCACTTT	CASSSGVSPLHF
TRBJ2-3	NA	NA	TRBV27	TGTGCCACCCAGCGGTGGGAGGGGGAGAGCACAGATACGCAGTATTTT	CATQRWEGESTDTQYF
TRBJ1-1	NA	NA	TRBV30	TGTGCCTGGAGTGCCTCGAGGGACGGGACTGAAGCTTTCTTT	CAWSASRDGTEAFF
TRBJ2-5	NA	NA	TRBV5-1	TGCGCCAGCAGCTTGTGGCCAGGGGAGGAAGAGACCCAGTACTTC	CASSLWPGEEETQYF
TRBJ2-5	NA	NA	TRBV7-9	TGTGCCAGCAGCTCGACTAGTTCCCGAAAGCAAGAGACCCAGTACTTC	CASSSTSSRKQETQYF
TRBJ2-1	NA	NA	TRBV27	TGTGCCAGCAGTCCGAATAGCGTAAGCTCCTACAATGAGCAGTTCTTC	CASSPNSVSSYNEQFF
TRBJ1-2	NA	NA	TRBV9	TGTGCCAGCAGCGTAGAGGCGGAGCTCCACTATGGCTACACCTTC	CASSVEAELHYGYTF
TRBJ2-7	TRBD2	NA	TRBV19	TGTGCCAGTAGTATTGGACTAGCGGGCGGGCAGTCCGAGCAGTACTTC	CASSIGLAGGQSEQYF